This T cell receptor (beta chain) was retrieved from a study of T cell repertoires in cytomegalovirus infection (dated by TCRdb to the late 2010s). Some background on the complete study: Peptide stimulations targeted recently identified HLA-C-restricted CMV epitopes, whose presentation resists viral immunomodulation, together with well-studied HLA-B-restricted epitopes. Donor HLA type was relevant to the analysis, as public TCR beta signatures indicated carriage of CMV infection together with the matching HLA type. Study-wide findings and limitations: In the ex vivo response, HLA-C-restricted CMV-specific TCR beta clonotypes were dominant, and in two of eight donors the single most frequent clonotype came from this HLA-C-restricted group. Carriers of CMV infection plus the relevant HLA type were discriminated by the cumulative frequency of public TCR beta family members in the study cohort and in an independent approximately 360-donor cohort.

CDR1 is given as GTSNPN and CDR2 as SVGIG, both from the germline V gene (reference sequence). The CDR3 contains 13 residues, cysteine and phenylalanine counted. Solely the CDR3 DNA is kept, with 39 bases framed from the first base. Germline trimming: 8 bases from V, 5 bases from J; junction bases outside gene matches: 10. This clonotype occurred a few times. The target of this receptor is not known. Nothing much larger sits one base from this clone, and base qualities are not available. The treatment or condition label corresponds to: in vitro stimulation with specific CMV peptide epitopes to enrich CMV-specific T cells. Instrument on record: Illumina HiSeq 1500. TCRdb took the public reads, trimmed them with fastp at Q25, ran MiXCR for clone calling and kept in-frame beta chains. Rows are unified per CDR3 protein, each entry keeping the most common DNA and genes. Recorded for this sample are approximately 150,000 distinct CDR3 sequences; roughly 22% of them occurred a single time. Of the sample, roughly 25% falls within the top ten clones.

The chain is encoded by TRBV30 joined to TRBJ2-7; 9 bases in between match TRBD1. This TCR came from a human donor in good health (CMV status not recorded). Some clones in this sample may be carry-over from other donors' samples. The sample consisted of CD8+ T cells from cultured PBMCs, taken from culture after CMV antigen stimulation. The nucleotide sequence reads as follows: TGTGCCGTGGGGGGGACAGGGTCCCACGAGCAGTACTTC. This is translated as CAVGGTGSHEQYF.